Shown below are 22 T cell receptor beta chains from a single sample sequenced in a study of human T cells and chemical hapten exposure. Via MiXCR, TCRdb re-called the RACE reads, giving one row per CDR3 protein. The data contain approximately 60,000 distinct CDR3 sequences, about 11% of them singletons. As to time point: patch test 3, about 24 weeks after DPC sensitization. Noted treatment: therapeutic diphenylcyclopropenone sensitization with weekly scalp DPC. The starting material was whole blood, obtained in connection with sensitization to the hapten diphenylcyclopropenone (DPC). The receptors derive from a woman aged 25 to 39 with alopecia areata. Some clones in this sample may be carry-over from other donors' samples.

V and J are TRBV28 and TRBJ2-3, with TRBD1 matching 8 bases. The trim removed 6 bases at V and 4 bases at J, leaving 6 bases unmatched. Germline V lookup: CDR1 MDHEN, CDR2 SYDVKM. The CDR3 sequence is 14 residues long. Written as DNA, the CDR3 is TGTGCCAGCAGCCCACAGGGGGTATCAGATACGCAGTATTTT. Protein product: CASSPQGVSDTQYF.

This clonotype was counted ten times or more. This sequence joins TRBV7-3 and TRBJ2-1, with a tentative D call TRBD2 (5 bases). CDR1 and CDR2 (germline): SGHTA, FQGTGA. There are 13 residues in the CDR3. V lost 4 bases, J lost 5 bases, and 9 bases lay in between. CDR3 bases: TGTGCCAGCAGCTCCACTAGTGACAATGAGCAGTTCTTC. Translation: CASSSTSDNEQFF.

V gene TRBV29-1 combines with J gene TRBJ2-3; 8 bases map to TRBD1. With 4 bases clipped from V and 3 bases from J, the junction kept 18 bases outside the gene matches. This CDR3 contains 18 residues. Germline V lookup: CDR1 SQVTM, CDR2 ANQGSEA. CDR3: CSVVFQGARRGSTDTQYF. In nucleotides, the CDR3 is TGCAGCGTTGTATTCCAGGGGGCGCGACGGGGGTCGACAGATACGCAGTATTTT.

This clonotype was detected a few times. The CDR3 bases are TGCAGCGTTGGAAGGGACACTGAAGCTTTCTTT. Translating gives CSVGRDTEAFF. The V gene is TRBV29-1, the J gene TRBJ1-1; D uncertain. Germline V gene data show CDR1 as SQVTM and CDR2 as ANQGSEA. The CDR3 runs 11 residues. Trimming stripped 4 bases from V and 3 bases from J, with 6 bases between.

This clonotype was seen many times. The chain combines TRBV11-2 with TRBJ1-4; 9 nucleotides match TRBD1. The V and J ends lost 5 bases and 5 bases, in that order; junction bases with no gene match: 3. The germline V gene encodes CDR1 SGHAT and CDR2 FQNNGV. This CDR3 is built from 14 residues. The CDR3 DNA sequence: TGTGCCAGCAGCGTGGGACAGGGAAATGAAAAACTGTTTTTT. Protein: CASSVGQGNEKLFF.

V is TRBV30 and J is TRBJ1-1; D gene uncertain. Germline loops: CDR1 GTSNPN, CDR2 SVGIG (reference sequence). This CDR3 has 14 residues. Trimming shortened V by 0 bases and J by 2 bases, and 10 bases separated the two germline ends. The CDR3 region has the DNA TGTGCCTGGAGTGTTTGGCAGGCAAACACTGAAGCTTTCTTT. It specifies CAWSVWQANTEAFF.

The chain carries TRBV29-1 and TRBJ1-2; 8 bases are a match to TRBD1. Germline values: CDR1 SQVTM, CDR2 ANQGSEA. The CDR3 sequence is 14 residues long. Trimming cost V 6 bases and J 4 bases; bases outside gene matches: 10. The CDR3 protein is CSVSGTGASYGYTF. The CDR3 DNA follows: TGCAGCGTGTCCGGGACAGGAGCCAGCTATGGCTACACCTTC.

This clonotype was counted at least ten times. The chain employs TRBV18 and TRBJ2-3, with no clear D. The V gene lost 0 bases and the J gene lost 1 base, with 8 bases spanning the gap. Per the germline V gene, CDR1 is KGHSH and CDR2 is LQKENI. The CDR3 runs to 15 residues. CDR3 sequence: CASSPPLTGTDTQYF. The CDR3 nucleotides read TGTGCCAGCTCACCACCTTTGACGGGCACAGATACGCAGTATTTT.

The J gene is TRBJ2-7, the V gene TRBV29-1; D is tentatively TRBD1 or TRBD2 (6 bases each). There are 13 residues in the CDR3. CDR1 is SQVTM and CDR2 is ANQGSEA in the germline V gene. Trimming shortened V by 5 bases and J by 6 bases, and 17 bases separated the two germline ends. The CDR3 here is CSVRVLGGGEQYF. In DNA form, the CDR3 reads TGCAGCGTTCGAGTCCTCGGGGGCGGCGAGCAGTACTTC.

This clonotype was observed at least ten times. The chain combines TRBV29-1 with TRBJ1-1, with 8 bases matching TRBD1. After removal of 6 bases from V and 3 bases from J, the junction contained 9 bases not matched to a gene. Germline values: CDR1 SQVTM, CDR2 ANQGSEA. The CDR3 covers 14 residues. The CDR3 nucleotides read TGCAGCGTCGCCTCGCAGGGGGCGGACACTGAAGCTTTCTTT. Its protein product is CSVASQGADTEAFF. Full variable domain (remainder filled in from reference TRBV29-1 and TRBJ1-1): SAVISQKPSRDICQRGTSLTIQCQVDSQVTMMFWYRQQPGQSLTLIATANQGSEATYESGFVIDKFPISRPNLTFSTLTVSNMSPEDSSIYLCSVASQGADTEAFFGQGTRLTVV.

This clonotype was recorded at least ten times. V usage is TRBV11-2 and J usage is TRBJ2-2, with TRBD1 as a possible D gene (6 bases). Germline CDR1 is SGHAT and CDR2 is FQNNGV. The CDR3 totals 12 residues. Between the trimmed V and J ends, which lost 8 bases and 6 bases, there was a span of 10 bases. The CDR3 DNA reads TGTGCCAGCCAGACAGGCTCCGGGGAGCTGTTTTTT. Its translation: CASQTGSGELFF.

This rearrangement joins TRBV11-1 to TRBJ2-1, with TRBD2 as a possible D gene (5 bases). The CDR3 is 13 residues long. V lost 0 bases and J lost 12, with 12 bases in between. From germline, CDR1 is SGHAT and CDR2 FQDESV (reference sequence). The CDR3 DNA follows: TGTGCCAGCAGCTTAGCGTTCGCTAGCAGGCAGTTCTTC. It specifies CASSLAFASRQFF.

Many counts were recorded for this clonotype. This chain connects TRBV10-3 to TRBJ1-1, with a tentative D call TRBD1 (6 bases). This CDR3 has 14 residues. V lost 3 bases, J lost 5 bases, and 13 bases lay in between. CDR1 and CDR2 (germline): ENHRY, SYGVKD. The CDR3 is CAISEVMGATEAFF. In nucleotides, the CDR3 is TGTGCCATCAGTGAAGTTATGGGGGCAACTGAAGCTTTCTTT.

V gene TRBV29-1 combines with J gene TRBJ1-1; D gene unclear. The CDR3 totals 11 residues. Trimming left V 8 bases short and J 4 bases short, with 11 bases between. Germline-derived CDR1 and CDR2 are SQVTM and ANQGSEA. The CDR3 DNA follows: TGCAGCTTTGCGGGTAGCACTGAAGCTTTCTTT. It translates to CSFAGSTEAFF.

This clonotype was seen a few times. This chain joins TRBV5-1 and TRBJ2-5; D remains ambiguous. This CDR3 has 12 residues. Germline V CDR1 and CDR2: SGHRS, YFSETQ. V lost 4 bases, J lost 0 bases, and 4 bases lay in between. CDR3: CASSADQETQYF. CDR3 bases: TGCGCCAGCAGCGCCGACCAAGAGACCCAGTACTTC.

This clonotype was recorded at least ten times. The V and J genes are TRBV6-1 and TRBJ1-4, with D unresolved. V was cut by 2 bases and J by 5 bases, with 6 bases left in between. CDR3 length equals 13 residues. Germline V gene sequence: CDR1 MNHNS, CDR2 SASEGT. The CDR3 reads CASSEPGNEKLFF. As DNA, the CDR3 is TGTGCCAGCAGTGAACCCGGGAATGAAAAACTGTTTTTT.

By share of the sample, this clonotype is medium-sized (0.01 to 0.1%). The chain combines TRBV14 with TRBJ2-4; 7 bases line up with TRBD1. Germline V gene sequence: CDR1 SGHDN, CDR2 FVKESK. The ends lost 9 bases at V and 0 bases at J; junction bases unmatched: 8. This CDR3 is built from 15 residues. The CDR3 reads CARPRDSLAKNIQYF. The DNA for the CDR3 is TGTGCCAGGCCCCGGGACAGTTTAGCCAAAAACATTCAGTACTTC.

The rearrangement links TRBV3-1 to TRBJ1-1; D is unclear. The CDR3 loop spans 16 amino acids. The germline V gene encodes CDR1 LGHDT and CDR2 YNNKEL (reference sequence). V was pared by 0 bases and J by 0 bases, with 11 bases between. CDR3 nucleotide sequence: TGTGCCAGCAGCCAAGATAGTCAGAAGTTGAACACTGAAGCTTTCTTT. It yields the protein CASSQDSQKLNTEAFF.

The sample holds a few counts of this clonotype. J is TRBJ2-2 and V is TRBV9, with TRBD1 identical over 7 bases. J was trimmed by 4 bases and V by 0 bases; bases with no gene match: 3. This CDR3 spans 15 amino acids. Germline V gene sequence: CDR1 SGDLS, CDR2 YYNGEE. For the CDR3, the DNA is TGTGCCAGCAGCGTAGAGGGACAGATCACCGGGGAGCTGTTTTTT. It encodes CASSVEGQITGELFF.

This clonotype was counted ten times or more. The chain combines TRBV5-6 with TRBJ2-7; 8 bases are a match to TRBD2. In germline, CDR1 is SGHDT, CDR2 YYEEEE. With V trimmed by 4 bases and J by 6 bases, 6 bases remained unmatched. The CDR3 length is 13 residues. The CDR3 protein is CASSPAGEGEQYF. CDR3 nucleotides: TGTGCCAGCAGCCCAGCGGGGGAAGGCGAGCAGTACTTC.

There are many counts of this clonotype. The chain employs TRBV24-1 and TRBJ2-3, with D possibly matching TRBD2 (6 bases). With 1 base removed from V and 1 base from J, the gap between germline ends came to 11 bases. The CDR3 sequence is 16 residues long. CDR1 is KGHDR, CDR2 SFDVKD, per germline. The CDR3 region has the DNA TGTGCCACCAGTGATTTTGGGGAGGTTGGCACAGATACGCAGTATTTT. Translating gives CATSDFGEVGTDTQYF.

This clonotype was found a few times. This chain joins TRBV10-3 and TRBJ2-1; no reliable D call. V lost 8 bases to trimming and J lost 8 bases, with 19 bases between them. This CDR3 region has 14 residues. CDR1 is ENHRY and CDR2 is SYGVKD in the germline V gene. In DNA, the CDR3 is TGTGCCATCCCGCATCTCTGGGATATGGATGAGCAGTTCTTC. It encodes CAIPHLWDMDEQFF.